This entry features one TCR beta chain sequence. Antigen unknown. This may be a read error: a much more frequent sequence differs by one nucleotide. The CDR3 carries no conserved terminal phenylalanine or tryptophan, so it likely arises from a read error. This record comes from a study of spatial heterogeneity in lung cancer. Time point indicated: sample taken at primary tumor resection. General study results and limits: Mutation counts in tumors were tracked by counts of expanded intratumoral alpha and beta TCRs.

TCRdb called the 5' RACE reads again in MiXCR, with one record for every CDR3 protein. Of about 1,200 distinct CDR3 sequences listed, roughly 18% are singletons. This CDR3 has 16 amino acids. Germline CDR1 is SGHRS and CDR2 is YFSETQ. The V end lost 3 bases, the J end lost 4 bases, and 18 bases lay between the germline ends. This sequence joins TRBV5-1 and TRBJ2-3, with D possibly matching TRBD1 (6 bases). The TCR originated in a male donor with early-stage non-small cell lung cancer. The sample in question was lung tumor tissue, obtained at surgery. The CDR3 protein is CASSWLTGHSPDTQYL. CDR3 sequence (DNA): TGCGCCAGCAGCTGGCTAACGGGACACTCGCCAGATACGCAGTATTTA.